The clone carrying this T cell receptor (beta chain) was seen a few times. Its antigen is as yet unknown. The entry originates in a study of cytomegalovirus exposure and HLA in healthy donors. Study findings and constraints: It was in a later analysis that TCR association rates were seen to vary by HLA locus, highest for DRB1 and lowest for HLA-C.

PCR used 60 Vbeta primers and 13 Jbeta primers. Sequencing used immunoSEQ multiplex PCR; TCRdb keeps in-frame clones, though not all of them. The profile covers roughly 100,000 clones, with more than 70% appearing a single time and approximately 2.4% taken by the ten largest. The V and J ends lost 5 bases and 9 bases, in that order; junction bases with no gene match: 11. Germline V gene sequence: CDR1 MNHEY, CDR2 SVGAGI. This CDR3 is 15 amino acids long. The sample was PBMCs. V is TRBV6-5 and J is TRBJ2-1, with TRBD2 identical over 9 bases. This clonotype originated in a middle-aged man in good health and CMV-seronegative. CDR3 sequence: CASSRASGAWFEQFF. The CDR3 region has the DNA TGTGCCAGCAGTCGGGCTAGCGGGGCCTGGTTTGAGCAGTTCTTC.